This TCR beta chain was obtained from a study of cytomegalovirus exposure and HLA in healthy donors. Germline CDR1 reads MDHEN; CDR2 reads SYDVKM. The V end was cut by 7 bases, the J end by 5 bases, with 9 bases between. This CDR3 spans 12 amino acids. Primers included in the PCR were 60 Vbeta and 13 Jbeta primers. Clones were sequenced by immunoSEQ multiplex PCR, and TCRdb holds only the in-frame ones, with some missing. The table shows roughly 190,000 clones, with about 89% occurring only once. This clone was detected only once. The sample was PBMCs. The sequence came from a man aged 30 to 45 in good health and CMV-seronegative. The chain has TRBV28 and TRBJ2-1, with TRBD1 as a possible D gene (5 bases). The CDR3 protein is CASTLGDNEQFF. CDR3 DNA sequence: TGTGCCAGCACCCTAGGGGACAATGAGCAGTTCTTC.